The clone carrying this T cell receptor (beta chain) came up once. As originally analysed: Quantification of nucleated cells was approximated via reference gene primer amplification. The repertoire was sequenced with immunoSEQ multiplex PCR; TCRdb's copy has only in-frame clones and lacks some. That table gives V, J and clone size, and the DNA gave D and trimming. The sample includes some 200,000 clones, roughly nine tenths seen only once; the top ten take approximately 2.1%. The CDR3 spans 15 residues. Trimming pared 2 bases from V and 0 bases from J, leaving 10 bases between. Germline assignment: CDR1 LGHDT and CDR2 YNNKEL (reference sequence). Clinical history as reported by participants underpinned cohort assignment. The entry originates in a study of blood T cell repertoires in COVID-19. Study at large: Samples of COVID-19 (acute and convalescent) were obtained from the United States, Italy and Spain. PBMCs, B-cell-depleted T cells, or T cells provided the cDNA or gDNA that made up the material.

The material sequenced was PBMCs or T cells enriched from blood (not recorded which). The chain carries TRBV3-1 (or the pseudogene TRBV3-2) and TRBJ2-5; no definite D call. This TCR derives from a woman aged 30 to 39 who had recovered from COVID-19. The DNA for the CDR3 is TGTGCCAGCAGCCAACCAGGCCGCAACCAAGAGACCCAGTACTTC. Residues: CASSQPGRNQETQYF.